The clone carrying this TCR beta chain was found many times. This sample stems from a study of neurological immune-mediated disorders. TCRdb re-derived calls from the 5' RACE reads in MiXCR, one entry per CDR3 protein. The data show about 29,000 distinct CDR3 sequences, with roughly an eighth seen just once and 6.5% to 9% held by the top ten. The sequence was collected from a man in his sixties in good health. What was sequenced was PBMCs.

CDR3 amino acids: CASSFQGGIHEQFF. The CDR3 DNA is TGTGCCAGCAGTTTTCAGGGCGGAATCCATGAGCAGTTCTTC. The gene calls are TRBV12-3 or TRBV12-4 and TRBJ2-1, with D tentatively TRBD1 (5 bases). The CDR3 is made up of 14 amino acids. V dropped 3 bases and J dropped 8 bases, with 14 bases sitting between them.